This TCR beta chain was profiled in a study of T-cell reconstitution after alpha-beta-depleted transplantation in children. Unique molecular identifiers tagged the TCRbeta library. TCRdb passed the PCR reads through MiXCR, listing each CDR3 protein once. The data show about 980,000 distinct CDR3 sequences, 25% to 35% seen once. The CDR3 sequence is 14 residues long. V shed 7 bases, J shed 5 bases, and the junction held 8 bases outside the gene matches. Study results and caveats: Alpha-beta T cells about two months after transplant reportedly derived from several hundred expanded graft clones. By one year post-transplant, T-cell counts and diversity largely arose from T cells that were newly produced. The origin of high day-60 TCRbeta diversity in some patients lay in surviving recipient T cells and thymic progenitors.

To note about this clonotype: Its antigen is unknown.

The V gene is TRBV12-3 or TRBV12-4, the J gene TRBJ2-3, with 8 bases that match TRBD2. This TCR was recovered from a boy under two years old who had a stem cell transplant for SCID, so the T cells may come from the graft donor. The sequences come from PBMCs, mostly from graft donor cells, collected 360 days after TCRalphabeta/CD19-depleted stem cell transplant. CDR3 region: CASKRDSGVDTQYF. DNA for the CDR3: TGTGCCAGCAAGAGGGATAGCGGGGTAGATACGCAGTATTTT.